This T cell receptor (beta chain) was recovered during a study of cytomegalovirus exposure and HLA in healthy donors. Regarding the study as a whole: The study recorded over 150 TCR beta chains that were cytomegalovirus-associated.

A word on this clone: Its matching antigen is unknown.

The PCR ran on 60 Vbeta and 13 Jbeta primers. Sequenced by immunoSEQ multiplex PCR; TCRdb stores in-frame clones only, minus some. The sample shows 110,000 to 150,000 clones, 76% of them seen only once. In germline, CDR1 is SGHNT, CDR2 YYREEE (reference sequence). Trimming took off 4 bases at V and 2 bases at J, with 17 bases between the two ends. This CDR3 is 16 amino acids long. Sequenced: PBMCs. This TCR was sampled from a man aged 18 to 30 in good health and CMV-seronegative. The V and J genes are TRBV5-4 and TRBJ2-3; a possible D gene is TRBD1 (6 bases). CDR3 sequence: CASSLQGWGHTDTQYF. CDR3 bases: TGTGCCAGCAGCCTACAGGGATGGGGGCACACAGATACGCAGTATTTT. The complete variable domain, with remaining parts taken from reference TRBV5-4 and TRBJ2-3, reads ETGVTQSPTHLIKTRGQQVTLRCSSQSGHNTVSWYQQALGQGPQFIFQYYREEENGRGNFPPRFSGLQFPNYSSELNVNALELDDSALYLCASSLQGWGHTDTQYFGPGTRLTVL.